This note documents a single T cell receptor beta chain sequence. It lacks a known antigen. Base qualities are not recorded, but no much larger clone differs from it by a single base. The record originates from a study of blood T cell repertoires in COVID-19 (dated by TCRdb to 2018 to 2021). Regarding the study in general: Samples from collaborators originated in the United States, Italy and Spain and spanned both the acute and convalescent phases of COVID-19. Subjects who had been exposed to COVID-19, were actively infected with it, or had recovered from it provided the deeply sampled blood TCRbeta repertoires that made up the dataset. The repertoires were released in a freely available public database intended as a resource for research on the immune response to SARS-CoV-2. The sample metadata nearly always contained a de-identified subject ID, COVID-19 status, age in years and sex. The samples were drawn from the first 160 participants of the ongoing ImmuneRACE study and from 950 to 1,500 subjects provided by 6 global collaborators. The material from the prospective study consisted of cDNA or gDNA derived from T cells, B-cell-depleted T cells, or PBMCs. Where HLA class I and class II types were available, the types were taken from metadata supplied by the sample provider, not from assay-based typing. What the study reported, not specific to this receptor: How much clinical and demographic metadata was included differed by source and by participant, and the metadata was provided uncurated.

The collaborating institutions used their own protocols to collect whole blood in K2EDTA tubes. Collaborator samples were shipped for TCRbeta analysis as frozen whole blood, isolated PBMCs, or DNA extracted from either sample type. The CDR3 numbers 12 residues from cysteine through phenylalanine. Kept here is only the CDR3 DNA, which spans 36 bases and is read in frame from base 1. From a lookup of the germline V gene, CDR1 and CDR2 are SNHLY and FYNNEI. The V and J ends are trimmed by 6 bases and 3 bases, leaving 6 bases between them. The immunoSEQ Assay, a bias-controlled multiplex PCR, was used to amplify TCRbeta CDR3 regions from genomic DNA. The authors' pipeline ran thus. Nucleated cell counts per sample were estimated from amplification of reference gene primers within the assay. To quantify the absolute abundance of each unique TCRbeta CDR3 rearrangement, sequence reads were collapsed and filtered. For each sample, productive Simpson clonality was calculated as the square root of Simpson's diversity index over productive rearrangements. Drawn from immuneACCESS, this table holds only the in-frame rearrangements with V and J called that TCRdb kept. Clones are partly lost; checked studies trace under half to an unresolved V gene and leave the rest unexplained. V and J calls and clone size are as listed in that table; D and trimming were resolved from the DNA. The table for this sample lists 45,000 or so clones; approximately 85% of them were counted only once. Around 29% of the sample is in the top ten clones.

This receptor was obtained from a woman aged 80 or over with acute or convalescent COVID-19. The sequencing input was peripheral blood. The sequence joins TRBV2 to TRBJ2-1, and the D gene may be TRBD2, 6 bases matching. CDR3 sequence: CASRDYYNEQFF. The nucleotide sequence is given as TGTGCCAGCAGGGACTACTACAATGAGCAGTTCTTC.